This entry describes one T cell receptor beta chain. Its binding antigen is unknown. It has no much larger one-base neighbor in the sample; base qualities were not kept. This sample was taken from a study of identical twins (dated by TCRdb to the mid-2010s). Turning to the overall study: To test whether fetal clonotypes persist, the study used deep sequencing on TCR alpha and beta repertoires from monozygotic twins, unrelated adults of various ages, and cord blood. Replicate twin experiments were performed at different times using different library preparation protocols to rule out contamination. Broader findings and caveats from the paper: A weaker excess of twin sharing was found in beta out-of-frame sequences because the signal-to-noise ratio was lowered by fewer shared sequences. Because the same donors could not be followed over many years, the conclusions depended on cross-sectional statistical analysis. Zero-insertion analyses could be partly confounded by invariant T cells such as MAIT and iNKT, although diverse VJ usage argued against such confounding for most clonotypes. Compared with coincidental sharing between unrelated individuals, out-of-frame TCR alpha sequences shared between twins had an excess of sequences with low generation probability. Fewer insertions were carried by abundant cord blood beta clonotypes, a similar but weaker trend appeared in young adult naive repertoires, and no such trend appeared in memory repertoires. In monozygotic twins, recombination models systematically underestimated out-of-frame TCR alpha sharing, but the models matched the sharing seen between unrelated individuals.

The CDR3 goes from the cysteine to the phenylalanine over 14 residues. Just CDR3 DNA is preserved here, 42 bases in frame from base 1. According to the germline V gene, CDR1 reads KGHSH and CDR2 reads LQKENI. The V end loses 6 bases and the J end loses 0 bases, and a stretch of 9 bases separates them. Every donor in the study was a healthy Caucasian. The twin cohort comprised three pairs of female monozygotic twins, all aged roughly 18 to 29 years. Peripheral blood mononuclear cells were the source from which RNA for the TCR libraries was isolated. The library relied on 5' RACE. The reads were generated on an Illumina HiSeq 2000. A universal primer binding site was added through template switching, and the final cDNA carried a unique molecular identifier so that TCR cDNA molecules could be counted accurately. First-strand cDNA for TCR alpha and beta chains was synthesized from specific primers in the conserved constant-segment region. To control for contamination, every cDNA library was double barcoded, receiving both a SMART-Mk sample barcode and Illumina barcodes. TruSeq adapter sequences, together with Illumina sample barcodes, were added in two successive PCR steps. Sequencing of the TCR alpha and beta cDNA libraries was done on the Illumina HiSeq platform using custom primers. Concerning the study's data processing: MiGEC processed the raw reads to extract unique molecular identifiers, while MiXCR was used to determine the CDR3 positions. Recombination models were inferred per individual with the repgenHMM and IGoR tools using an EM algorithm. The tcR package in R was used for shared clonotype analysis, with sharing normalized by the product of cloneset sizes. Out-of-frame nonproductive sequences were analyzed to study raw recombination free of thymic and clonal selection effects. The public reads were reprocessed in TCRdb via fastp at Q25 and MiXCR, keeping in-frame beta chains. Rows matching on CDR3 protein sequence are summarized as one entry with the most common DNA and genes. The V and J calls follow TCRdb's processing rather than the paper's. This sample gives roughly 720,000 distinct CDR3 sequences in total; about 20% of them show up just once. The ten most abundant clones make up roughly 13% of the sample.

The sample was also reused in another study, on T cells expressing NK-cell markers. The second study's paper adds: In sorted CD3+CD56+NKG2C+, CD3+CD56+NKG2C- and CD3+CD56-NKG2C+ T-cell subsets from 7 or 8 donors, TCR beta-chain repertoires were profiled. Seven of the eight sequenced donors were HCMV-seropositive and one was HCMV-seronegative. To restrict sorting to alphabetaTCR-expressing T cells, an anti-gammadeltaTCR antibody was added in several experiments. In a handful of donors, the dominant CD3+CD56+NKG2C+ clonotypes were found to rank among the top 10 CD8+ clonotypes and to make up roughly 1.0-7.5% of CD8+ T cells. Those dominant clonotypes were again the most abundant among CD3+CD56-NKG2C+ cells in a few donors, at roughly 28.3-60.1%. It remained unclear whether the expanded NKG2C-expressing T cell clones were specific for HCMV antigens. All eight donors whose samples were sequenced were randomly selected healthy volunteers, three of them men and five women. HCMV-specific IgG was detected in serum with a commercial ELISA kit to determine HCMV serostatus. For roughly six donors, bulk peripheral blood T-cell repertoires were additionally sequenced from unsorted PBMC. MIGEC was used to demultiplex reads and group reads by UMI, and MiTCR was used to assemble and quantify clonotypes. To exclude erroneous sequences, any TCR cDNA sequence not supported by at least two reads was discarded. The tcR package was used for downstream repertoire analysis, and clonotypes were matched between fractions using CDR3 nucleotide sequence together with V segment. VDJmatch was used to annotate antigen specificity against VDJdb, with one amino acid substitution in CDR3 allowed.

Sample: PBMCs. The sequence was obtained from a woman aged 18 to 35 in good health. The sequence joins TRBV18 to TRBJ2-1, with the D gene not clear enough to name. The CDR3 here reads CASSLVRSYNEQFF. The sequenced DNA is TGTGCCAGCTCTTTAGTCCGCTCCTACAATGAGCAGTTCTTC.